The next 14 T cell receptor beta chains were all read from a single sample in a study of blood T cell repertoires in COVID-19. Clones were read by immunoSEQ multiplex PCR, and TCRdb kept only the in-frame ones, dropping some. The sample lists roughly 250,000 clones; 88% were seen once. Sequencing was done on a sample of PBMCs or T cells enriched from blood (not recorded which). These TCRs come from a woman aged 50 to 65 who had recovered from COVID-19.

The table lists this clone with many counts. This sequence joins TRBV6-4 and TRBJ2-2; TRBD1 matches 10 bases. Germline-derived CDR1 and CDR2 are MRHNA and SNTAGT. V gave up 2 bases and J gave up 3 bases; unmatched junction bases: 0. This CDR3 has 15 amino acids. CDR3 sequence reads: CASSDGTGDTGELFF. In DNA, the CDR3 is TGTGCCAGCAGTGACGGGACAGGGGACACCGGGGAGCTGTTTTTT.

The chain employs TRBV19 and TRBJ1-5; 9 nucleotides match TRBD1. The length of the CDR3 is 14 residues. Germline CDR1 LNHDA, CDR2 SQIVND (reference sequence). V dropped 4 bases and J dropped 6; count of bases not matched to a gene: 4. This CDR3 is CASSTGQGFQPQHF. The CDR3 DNA is TGTGCCAGTAGTACGGGACAGGGTTTTCAGCCCCAGCATTTT.

CDR3 amino acids: CASSDEGGQGTYEQYF. The CDR3, as DNA: TGTGCCAGCAGTGACGAAGGGGGACAGGGCACCTACGAGCAGTACTTC. The rearrangement joins TRBV6-1 to TRBJ2-7, with 9 bases identical to TRBD1. The germline V gene encodes CDR1 MNHNS and CDR2 SASEGT. This CDR3 is built from 16 residues. With V trimmed by 3 bases and J by 2 bases, 8 bases remained unmatched.

The rearrangement joins TRBV5-1 to TRBJ1-3; 7 bases fit TRBD1. This CDR3 comprises 14 residues. V was clipped by 4 bases and J by 4 bases; unmatched bases: 5. Germline V gene sequence: CDR1 SGHRS, CDR2 YFSETQ. CDR3 region: CASSPTGFGNTIYF. CDR3 nucleotides: TGCGCCAGCAGCCCGACAGGGTTCGGAAACACCATATATTTT.

This sequence joins TRBV6-5 and TRBJ2-1; D gene unclear. The V end was cut by 0 bases, the J end by 2 bases, with 8 bases between. This CDR3 is built from 15 residues. Germline CDR1 MNHEY, CDR2 SVGAGI. CDR3 sequence: CASSYSEVPYNEQFF. The CDR3 bases are TGTGCCAGCAGTTACTCTGAGGTCCCCTACAATGAGCAGTTCTTC.

The chain combines TRBV6-4 with TRBJ2-1; 8 bases fit TRBD2. Germline lookup yields CDR1 MRHNA and CDR2 SNTAGT. CDR3 size: 15 residues. Trimming removed 8 bases from V and 0 bases from J; junction bases left unmatched: 6. CDR3 sequence (DNA): TGTGCCAGCCGGGCGGGAGGCAGCTCCTACAATGAGCAGTTCTTC. Translation gives CASRAGGSSYNEQFF.

The V and J genes are TRBV5-1 and TRBJ2-5; TRBD1 aligns across 7 bases. CDR1 SGHRS and CDR2 YFSETQ come from the germline V gene. The CDR3 runs 15 residues. The J segment lost 1 base and the V segment lost 2 bases, leaving 5 bases of the junction unmatched. This CDR3 is CASSFRDRLQETQYF. The CDR3 coding sequence is TGCGCCAGCAGCTTCAGGGACAGACTCCAAGAGACCCAGTACTTC.

The CDR3 sequence: CASTTGMAYEQYF. Here the CDR3 DNA reads TGTGCCAGCACCACCGGGATGGCCTACGAGCAGTACTTC. The V gene is TRBV12-3 or TRBV12-4, the J gene TRBJ2-7; the D gene is possibly TRBD2 (5 bases). CDR3 length equals 13 residues. The V end lost 7 bases, the J end lost 2 bases, and 12 bases lay between the germline ends.

As for this clone: At one end, the junction sequence differs from germline, possibly due to a read error. The rearrangement links TRBV2 to TRBJ2-1; TRBD2 matches 10 bases. The CDR3 runs to 14 residues. Looked up from germline, CDR1 is SNHLY and CDR2 is FYNNEI. The CDR3 region is CASSASGSYDEQFF. The CDR3 DNA follows: TGTGCCAGCAGTGCTAGCGGGAGCTACGATGAGCAGTTCTTC.

This sequence joins TRBV18 and TRBJ1-1; 8 positions match TRBD1. The CDR3 has 16 amino acids. CDR1 is KGHSH, CDR2 LQKENI, per germline. J gave up 0 bases and V 6 bases, and 9 bases lay outside the gene matches. The CDR3 coding sequence is TGTGCCAGCTCGCCGGGACAGGCATCCATGAACACTGAAGCTTTCTTT. It codes for CASSPGQASMNTEAFF.

CDR3: CASSLAREVVTQYF. The CDR3 DNA reads TGTGCCAGCAGCTTAGCGCGGGAGGTAGTTACGCAGTATTTT. The rearrangement uses TRBV7-2 and TRBJ2-3, with 8 nucleotides matching TRBD2. The CDR3 has 14 amino acids. Trimming cost V 0 bases and J 8 bases; bases outside gene matches: 4. CDR1 SGHTA and CDR2 FQGNSA come from the germline V gene.

This chain connects TRBV4-3 to TRBJ2-6, with a tentative D call TRBD2 (5 bases). Germline V CDR1 and CDR2: LGHNA, YSLEER. Trimming removed 1 base at V and 0 bases at J, with 13 bases between. CDR3 size: 18 residues. CDR3 loop: CASSQGMGSPSGANVLTF. In DNA, the CDR3 is TGCGCCAGCAGCCAAGGTATGGGGAGCCCCTCTGGGGCCAACGTCCTGACTTTC.

This sequence joins TRBV28 and TRBJ1-1; D is uncertain. This CDR3 is 11 amino acids long. V was cut by 10 bases and J by 1 base, with 7 bases left in between. Germline V gives CDR1 MDHEN, CDR2 SYDVKM. DNA for the CDR3: TGTGCCACGAGGGCGAACACTGAAGCTTTCTTT. Amino acid sequence: CATRANTEAFF.

V and J are TRBV19 and TRBJ2-1; 7 nucleotides align to TRBD1. CDR3 length: 15 residues. The V and J ends lost 5 bases and 4 bases, in that order; junction bases with no gene match: 8. Germline CDR1 and CDR2: LNHDA and SQIVND (reference sequence). The CDR3 here is CASSLGQQMYNEQFF. The CDR3 bases are TGTGCCAGTAGTTTGGGACAGCAAATGTACAATGAGCAGTTCTTC. The whole variable domain, filled in from reference TRBV19 and TRBJ2-1, reads DGGITQSPKYLFRKEGQNVTLSCEQNLNHDAMYWYRQDPGQGLRLIYYSQIVNDFQKGDIAEGYSVSREKKESFPLTVTSAQKNPTAFYLCASSLGQQMYNEQFFGPGTRLTVL.